This T cell receptor (beta chain) is from a study of T cell responses to AZD1222 COVID-19 vaccine. Only in-frame clones appear in the TCRdb table, and some are missing; sequencing was by immunoSEQ multiplex PCR. Here the sample spans around 140,000 clones, approximately 93% being singletons. Germline V gene lookup returns CDR1 SGHRS and CDR2 YFSETQ. The V gene end was trimmed by 4 bases and the J gene end by 8 bases; junction bases not matched to a gene: 10. The length of the CDR3 is 15 residues. The sequence derives from an adult in good health. The chain employs TRBV5-1 and TRBJ2-2; 8 bases are a match to TRBD1. The material sequenced was peripheral blood, taken on day 0 of MenACWY control vaccination. As DNA, the CDR3 is TGCGCCAGCAGCGTAGCCGACAGGGGTCAAGGGGAGCTGTTTTTT. Protein product: CASSVADRGQGELFF. The full variable domain, completed using reference TRBV5-1 and TRBJ2-2, is KAGVTQTPRYLIKTRGQQVTLSCSPISGHRSVSWYQQTPGQGLQFLFEYFSETQRNKGNFPGRFSGRQFSNSRSEMNVSTLELGDSALYLCASSVADRGQGELFFGEGSRLTVL.